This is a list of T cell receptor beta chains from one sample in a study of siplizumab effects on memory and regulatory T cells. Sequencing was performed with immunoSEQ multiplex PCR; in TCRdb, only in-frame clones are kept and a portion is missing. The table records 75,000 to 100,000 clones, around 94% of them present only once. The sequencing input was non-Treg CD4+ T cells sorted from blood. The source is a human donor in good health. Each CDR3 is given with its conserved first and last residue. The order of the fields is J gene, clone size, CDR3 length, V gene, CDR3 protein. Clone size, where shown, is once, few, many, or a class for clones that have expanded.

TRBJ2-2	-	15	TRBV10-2	CASSMSGRATGELFF
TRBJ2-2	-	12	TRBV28	CASSLITGELFF
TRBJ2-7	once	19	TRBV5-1	CASSLERRQGVAGSYEQYF
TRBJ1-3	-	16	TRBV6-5	CASSYSGSMSGNTIYF
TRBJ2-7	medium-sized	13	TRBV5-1	CASSLAANYEQYF
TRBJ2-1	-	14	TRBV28	CASSGGGPVNEQFF
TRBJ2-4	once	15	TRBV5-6	CASSPQGQGLNIQYF
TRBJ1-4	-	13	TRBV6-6	CASSPQGAEKLFF
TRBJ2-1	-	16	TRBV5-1	CASSSRDRVNYNEQFF
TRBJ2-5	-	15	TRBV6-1	CASGQLAGVQETQYF
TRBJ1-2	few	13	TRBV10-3	CAISEPGLYGYTF
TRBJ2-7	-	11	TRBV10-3	CAISARDEQYF
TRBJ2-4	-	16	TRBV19	CASTLDSSGGKNIQYF
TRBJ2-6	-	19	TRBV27	CASSLGHAGRQAGANVLTF
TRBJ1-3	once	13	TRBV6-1	CASTQEDGNTIYF
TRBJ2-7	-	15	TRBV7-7	CASSLGRGATYEQYF
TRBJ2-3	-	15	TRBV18	CASSPPSRVADTQYF
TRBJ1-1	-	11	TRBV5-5	CASSPHTEAFF
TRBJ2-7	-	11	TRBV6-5	CASSSLNEQYF
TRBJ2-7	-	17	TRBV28	CASSSQSEGWGNYEQYF
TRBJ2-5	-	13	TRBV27	CASNRSGGKTQYF
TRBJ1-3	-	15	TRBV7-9	CASSLHESGGNTIYF
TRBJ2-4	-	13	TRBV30	CAWDPGRGDIQYF
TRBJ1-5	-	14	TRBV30	CAWSVRDRDQPQHF
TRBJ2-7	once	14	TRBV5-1	CASSQLAGSGEQYF
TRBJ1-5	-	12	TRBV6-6	CASSSSDRRQHF
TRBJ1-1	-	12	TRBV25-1	CASSGPGTQAFF
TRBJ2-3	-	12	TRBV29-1	CSVVLVADTQYF
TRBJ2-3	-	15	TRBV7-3	CASSLMSGGPNTQYF
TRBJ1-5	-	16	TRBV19	CASSIGAFGSNQPQHF
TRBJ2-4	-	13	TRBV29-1	CSVRRDGKNIQYF
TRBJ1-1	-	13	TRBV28	CASSFRLNTEAFF
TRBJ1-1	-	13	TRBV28	CASRQVQPGEAFF
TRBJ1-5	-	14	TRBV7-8	CASSFTETHQPQHF
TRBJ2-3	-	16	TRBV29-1	CSVSILSGRRTDTQYF
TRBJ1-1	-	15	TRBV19	CASSTDREQHRVAFF
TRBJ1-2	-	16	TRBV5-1	CASSLVTGTSRYGYTF
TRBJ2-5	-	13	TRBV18	CASSQGIQETQYF
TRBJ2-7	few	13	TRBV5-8	CASSADRSYEQYF
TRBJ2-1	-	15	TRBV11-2	CASSFLRGGASEQFF
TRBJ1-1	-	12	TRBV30	CAWRITGAEAFF
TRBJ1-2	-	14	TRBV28	CASSLGGRFYGYTF
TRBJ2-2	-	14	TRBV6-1	CASRPGPRPGELFF
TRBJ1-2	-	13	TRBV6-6	CASSYEDRGGYTF